The rows below give T cell receptor beta chains drawn from one sample of a study of T cell changes during pregnancy in multiple sclerosis. Sequencing used immunoSEQ multiplex PCR; TCRdb keeps in-frame clones, though not all of them. There are about 40,000 clones in the sample; around 91% occur only once, and approximately 0.79% lies in the top ten. The source was CD4+ T cells from peripheral blood mononuclear cells, collected before pregnancy. These receptor sequences come from a female donor with multiple sclerosis, enrolled in a pregnancy study. Both conserved end residues are part of each CDR3. Fields, in order: J gene, D gene, V gene, clone size, CDR3 protein, CDR3 DNA. The D gene is left open where the match is weak. For some rows the clone size is stated as once, few or many, or as a class when expanded; others skip it.

TRBJ1-1 NA TRBV29-1 few CSVGHTEAFF TGCAGCGTTGGGCACACTGAAGCTTTCTTT
TRBJ1-4 NA TRBV10-3 NA CAISEFRIKGATNEKLFF TGTGCCATCAGTGAGTTTCGCATTAAAGGGGCGACTAATGAAAAACTGTTTTTT
TRBJ2-1 TRBD1 TRBV19 NA CASSISGTGTNEQFF TGTGCCAGTAGTATATCCGGGACAGGGACCAATGAGCAGTTCTTC
TRBJ2-7 TRBD2 TRBV7-2 NA CASSLATGGGAGYYEQYF TGTGCCAGCAGCTTAGCCACCGGGGGAGGGGCCGGGTACTACGAGCAGTACTTC
TRBJ1-1 NA TRBV28 NA CASRSVNTEAFF TGTGCCAGCAGATCAGTGAACACTGAAGCTTTCTTT
TRBJ1-3 NA TRBV30 NA CALQQISGNTIYF TGTGCCTTACAACAGATCTCTGGAAACACCATATATTTT
TRBJ2-1 NA TRBV28 once CASSLYRDINNEQFF TGTGCCAGCAGTTTATACCGGGACATAAACAATGAGCAGTTCTTC
TRBJ2-7 TRBD1 TRBV2 once CASSGTGFTYEQYF TGTGCCAGCAGCGGGACAGGATTTACCTACGAGCAGTACTTC
TRBJ2-7 TRBD2 TRBV7-2 NA CASSLLAGGYEQYF TGTGCCAGCAGCTTACTAGCGGGAGGATACGAGCAGTACTTC
TRBJ2-5 NA TRBV6-6 NA CASGFGTSEETQYF TGTGCCAGCGGTTTCGGGACTTCCGAAGAGACCCAGTACTTC
TRBJ2-5 NA TRBV28 NA CASSKEQGVGQETQYF TGTGCCAGCAGTAAAGAACAGGGAGTCGGCCAAGAGACCCAGTACTTC
TRBJ2-2 NA TRBV27 once CASSPRGGELFF TGTGCCAGCAGCCCCCGGGGCGGGGAGCTGTTTTTT
TRBJ2-1 TRBD2 TRBV4-2 NA CASSQDSSGSGGYNEQFF TGTGCCAGCAGCCAAGACTCTAGCGGGAGCGGAGGCTACAATGAGCAGTTCTTC
TRBJ2-3 NA TRBV5-4 once CASSLYYVDTQYF TGTGCCAGCAGTCTGTACTACGTAGATACGCAGTATTTT
TRBJ1-1 NA TRBV9 NA CASSIGQSFTEAFF TGTGCCAGCAGCATCGGACAGAGCTTCACTGAAGCTTTCTTT
TRBJ2-1 NA TRBV5-5 NA CASSGGGGGSYNEQFF TGTGCCAGCAGCGGGGGCGGGGGTGGCTCCTACAATGAGCAGTTCTTC
TRBJ2-6 NA TRBV28 NA CASSLAALGLAGANVLTF TGTGCCAGCAGTTTGGCAGCTCTGGGACTGGCTGGGGCCAACGTCCTGACTTTC
TRBJ2-1 NA TRBV7-6 NA CGLGPDTYNEQFF TGTGGTTTGGGGCCCGACACCTACAATGAGCAGTTCTTC
TRBJ2-7 TRBD1 TRBV2 NA CASTRQGPSYEQYF TGTGCCAGCACCCGACAGGGCCCGTCCTACGAGCAGTACTTC
TRBJ2-1 NA TRBV28 NA CASSPGWYEQFF TGTGCCAGCAGCCCAGGGTGGTATGAGCAGTTCTTC
TRBJ1-3 NA TRBV10-3 NA CASRTTSGDGNTIYF TGTGCCAGCAGGACGACCTCAGGGGATGGAAACACCATATATTTT
TRBJ2-1 TRBD2 TRBV5-1 NA CASSLGLADLNEQFF TGCGCCAGCAGCTTGGGACTAGCGGATTTAAATGAGCAGTTCTTC
TRBJ2-1 NA TRBV5-1 NA CASSVQGLSYNEQFF TGCGCCAGCAGCGTACAGGGCTTGTCCTACAATGAGCAGTTCTTC
TRBJ2-1 NA TRBV21-1 NA CARREVPEGRPYNEQFF TGTGCCAGAAGGGAGGTTCCGGAGGGCCGCCCCTACAATGAGCAGTTCTTC
TRBJ2-5 NA TRBV5-4 NA CASSLTLTLTSSEETQYF TGTGCCAGCAGCCTAACCCTTACCCTCACTAGCAGTGAGGAGACCCAGTACTTC
TRBJ2-1 TRBD2 TRBV29-1 NA CSGLPGLAYNEQFF TGCAGCGGCCTACCGGGACTAGCCTACAATGAGCAGTTCTTC
TRBJ2-7 TRBD1 TRBV2 NA CASRDRETSYEQYF TGTGCCAGCAGGGACAGGGAAACCTCCTACGAGCAGTACTTC
TRBJ2-6 NA TRBV27 NA CASSRSSGANVLTF TGTGCCAGCAGTCGCAGCTCTGGGGCCAACGTCCTGACTTTC
TRBJ2-3 TRBD2 TRBV9 NA CASSVAPSSGRAEQYF TGTGCCAGCAGCGTCGCACCGTCTAGCGGGAGGGCAGAGCAGTATTTT
TRBJ1-2 NA TRBV19 NA CASSMSGANYGYTF TGTGCCAGTAGTATGTCGGGAGCTAACTATGGCTACACCTTC
TRBJ1-5 NA TRBV28 NA CASMGGNQPQHF TGTGCCAGCATGGGGGGAAATCAGCCCCAGCATTTT
TRBJ2-5 NA TRBV5-4 NA CASSRTVFQETQYF TGTGCCAGCAGCCGGACAGTCTTCCAAGAGACCCAGTACTTC